One sample yielded the 2 T cell receptor beta chains listed below, sequenced in a study of cytotoxic CD8 clonotypes in ibrutinib-treated CLL. TCRdb's table, derived via immunoSEQ multiplex PCR, lists solely in-frame clones and lacks some. In the table there are approximately 35,000 clones, about 64% of which are singletons. The input for sequencing was PBMCs, taken at disease progression, from a patient treated with ibrutinib. These receptors came from a human donor with chronic lymphocytic leukemia.

The gene calls are TRBV19 and TRBJ2-2, with D unclear. This CDR3 has 11 residues. Germline values: CDR1 LNHDA, CDR2 SQIVND (reference sequence). Trimming removed 6 bases from V and 6 bases from J, with 5 bases in between. This CDR3 reads CASSRAGELFF. For the CDR3, the DNA is TGTGCCAGTAGCCGGGCCGGGGAGCTGTTTTTT.

The chain is built from TRBV7-6 and TRBJ1-2, with TRBD1 matching over 11 bases. Germline-derived CDR1 and CDR2 are SGHVS and FNYEAQ. The CDR3 covers 16 residues. The trim removed 1 base at V and 7 bases at J, leaving 8 bases unmatched. The CDR3 coding sequence is TGTGCCAGCAGCTTAGGGACAGGGGGCCCCCTCAGTGGCTACACCTTC. As protein: CASSLGTGGPLSGYTF.